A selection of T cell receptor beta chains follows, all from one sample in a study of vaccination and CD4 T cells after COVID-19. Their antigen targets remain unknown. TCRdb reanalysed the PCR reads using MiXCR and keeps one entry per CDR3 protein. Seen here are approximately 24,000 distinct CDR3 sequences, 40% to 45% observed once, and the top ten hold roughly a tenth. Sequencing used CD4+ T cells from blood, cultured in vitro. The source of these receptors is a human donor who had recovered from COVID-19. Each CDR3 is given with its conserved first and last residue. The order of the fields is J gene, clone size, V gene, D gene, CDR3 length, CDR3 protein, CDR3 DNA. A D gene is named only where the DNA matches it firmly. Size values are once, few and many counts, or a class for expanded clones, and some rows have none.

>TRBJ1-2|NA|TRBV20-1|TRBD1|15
CSAPQPRTGSIGYTF
TGCAGTGCTCCTCAGCCCCGGACAGGTTCTATTGGCTACACCTTC
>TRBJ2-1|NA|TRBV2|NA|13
CASRVSTVHEQFF
TGTGCCAGCAGGGTTAGTACGGTCCATGAGCAGTTCTTC
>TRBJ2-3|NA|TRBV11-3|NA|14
CASSVGGSADTQYF
TGTGCCAGCAGCGTTGGGGGCAGCGCAGATACGCAGTATTTT
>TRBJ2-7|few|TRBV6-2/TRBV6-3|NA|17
CASRKRGGTESSYEQYF
TGTGCCAGCAGGAAGAGGGGGGGGACGGAGAGCTCCTACGAGCAGTACTTC
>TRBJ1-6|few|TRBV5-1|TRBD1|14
CASSLDRGKGPLHF
TGCGCCAGCAGCTTAGACAGGGGTAAGGGGCCCCTCCACTTT
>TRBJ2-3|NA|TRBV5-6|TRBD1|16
CASSGPDRGWPDTQYF
TGTGCCAGCAGCGGGCCTGACAGGGGCTGGCCAGATACGCAGTATTTT
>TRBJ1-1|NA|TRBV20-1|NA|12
CSARSGNTEAFF
TGCAGTGCTAGATCAGGAAACACTGAAGCTTTCTTT
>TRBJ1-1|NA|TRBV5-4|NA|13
CASSFGTNTEAFF
TGTGCCAGCAGCTTCGGGACGAACACTGAAGCTTTCTTT
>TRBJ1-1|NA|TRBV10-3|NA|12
CAISESTAQAFF
TGTGCCATCAGTGAGTCGACAGCCCAAGCTTTCTTT
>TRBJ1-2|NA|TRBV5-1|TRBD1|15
CASQEGTGGDYGYTF
TGCGCCAGCCAGGAGGGGACAGGGGGCGACTATGGCTACACCTTC
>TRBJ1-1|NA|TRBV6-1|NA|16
CASSTPRGSANTEAFF
TGTGCCAGCAGTACACCTCGGGGGAGTGCGAACACTGAAGCTTTCTTT
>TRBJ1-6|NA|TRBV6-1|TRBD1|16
CASRDSQGVYNSPLHF
TGTGCCAGCAGGGACTCACAGGGGGTGTATAATTCACCCCTCCACTTT
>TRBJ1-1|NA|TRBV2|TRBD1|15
CASNGYTGGNTEAFF
TGTGCCAGCAATGGTTATACAGGGGGGAACACTGAAGCTTTCTTT
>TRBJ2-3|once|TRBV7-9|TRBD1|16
CASSLGYRGSTDTQYF
TGTGCCAGCAGCTTAGGCTACAGGGGTAGCACAGATACGCAGTATTTT
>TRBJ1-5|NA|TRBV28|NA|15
CASRPTFLPGQPQHF
TGTGCCAGCAGGCCGACCTTCCTGCCTGGTCAGCCCCAGCATTTT
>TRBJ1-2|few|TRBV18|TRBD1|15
CASSPGQGGVYGYTF
TGTGCCAGCTCACCCGGACAGGGAGGGGTCTATGGCTACACCTTC
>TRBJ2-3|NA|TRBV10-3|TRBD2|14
CAISESERGPSLRF
TGTGCCATCAGTGAGTCTGAGCGGGGGCCCTCTCTGCGTTTT
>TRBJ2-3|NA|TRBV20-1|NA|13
CSATDSRTDTQYF
TGCAGTGCTACAGACAGCCGCACAGATACGCAGTATTTT
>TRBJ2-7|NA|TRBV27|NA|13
CASSWDSLSSQYF
TGTGCCAGCAGTTGGGACTCCCTTTCGTCGCAGTACTTC
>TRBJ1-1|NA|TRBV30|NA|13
CAWFHRVNTEAFF
TGTGCCTGGTTCCACAGGGTAAACACTGAAGCTTTCTTT
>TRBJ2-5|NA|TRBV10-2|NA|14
CASSERSSRETQYF
TGCGCCAGCAGTGAGAGGAGCTCCCGGGAGACCCAGTACTTC
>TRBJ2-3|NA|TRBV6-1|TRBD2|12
CASMGGEDTQYF
TGTGCCAGCATGGGGGGGGAAGATACGCAGTATTTT
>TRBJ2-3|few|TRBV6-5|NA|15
CASSYQGPIPDTQYF
TGTGCCAGCAGTTACCAGGGGCCTATTCCAGATACGCAGTATTTT